These 13 T cell receptor beta chains originate from one sample sequenced in a study of T cells in Graves' hyperthyroidism and ophthalmopathy. The investigators amplified TCR beta CDR3 regions from RNA transcripts. An initial round of RT-PCR targeting the TCR CDR3 relied on the HTBI primer set. A single record per CDR3 protein comes from TCRdb applying MiXCR to the multiplex PCR reads. This sample carries 600,000 or so distinct CDR3 sequences, 15% to 20% of them seen once, and the ten largest clones take around 4%. The sample consisted of blood. All receptors come from a young woman with Graves' hyperthyroidism.

There are many counts of this clonotype. This rearrangement joins TRBV9 to TRBJ2-1, with 7 bases matching TRBD2. This CDR3 comprises 14 residues. Germline V gene data show CDR1 as SGDLS and CDR2 as YYNGEE. Trimming at V came to 3 bases and at J to 2 bases, leaving 2 bases not matched to a gene. The CDR3 region is CASSGGSTYNEQFF. CDR3 DNA: TGTGCCAGCAGCGGCGGGAGCACCTACAATGAGCAGTTCTTC. Variable domain in full (rest from reference TRBV9 and TRBJ2-1): DSGVTQTPKHLITATGQRVTLRCSPRSGDLSVYWYQQSLDQGLQFLIQYYNGEERAKGNILERFSAQQFPDLHSELNLSSLELGDSALYFCASSGGSTYNEQFFGPGTRLTVL.

The CDR3 reads CASSLGLAGGMNEQFF. The CDR3 bases are TGTGCCAGCTCCCTGGGACTAGCGGGGGGAATGAATGAGCAGTTCTTC. V gene TRBV2 combines with J gene TRBJ2-1, with 15 bases lining up with TRBD2. CDR1 and CDR2 (germline): SNHLY, FYNNEI. CDR3 length: 16 amino acids. Trimming cost V 8 bases and J 7 bases; bases outside gene matches: 9.

CDR3 DNA sequence: TGTGCCAGCAGCCAAGGACACACCACAGATACGCAGTATTTT. Amino acid sequence: CASSQGHTTDTQYF. The rearrangement joins TRBV7-3 to TRBJ2-3; possibly TRBD1 for D (5 bases). In germline, CDR1 is SGHTA, CDR2 FQGTGA. The CDR3 has 14 amino acids. Trimming removed 5 bases from V and 2 bases from J, with 11 bases in between.

This clonotype came up many times. The chain employs TRBV12-3 or TRBV12-4 and TRBJ1-6; 7 nucleotides align to TRBD1. The CDR3 loop spans 14 amino acids. V dropped 8 bases and J dropped 8; count of bases not matched to a gene: 9. In DNA form, the CDR3 reads TGTGCCAGCCGACAGGGAGGGGAAGATTCACCCCTCCACTTT. Its protein is CASRQGGEDSPLHF.

The rearrangement uses TRBV28 and TRBJ1-2; D possibly corresponds to TRBD1 (5 bases). Germline-derived CDR1 and CDR2 are MDHEN and SYDVKM. V shed 4 bases and J shed 8 bases, with 11 bases lying between them. The CDR3 has 12 residues. Here the CDR3 reads CASSSGYRGYTF. The CDR3 DNA reads TGTGCCAGCAGTTCAGGGTATCGAGGCTACACCTTC.

This clonotype was counted many times. CDR3: CASSELRSAEQYF. The CDR3 DNA reads TGTGCCAGCAGTGAATTGAGAAGCGCCGAGCAGTACTTC. The rearrangement links TRBV25-1 to TRBJ2-7; no firm D call. Deletions cut 1 base from V and 6 bases from J, with 10 bases between. This CDR3 region has 13 residues. Germline loops: CDR1 MGHDK, CDR2 SYGVNS.

The chain has TRBV5-1 and TRBJ2-7, with D unresolved. CDR3 length: 16 amino acids. Trimming shortened V by 0 bases and J by 4 bases, and 17 bases separated the two germline ends. Germline lookup yields CDR1 SGHRS and CDR2 YFSETQ. The CDR3 DNA sequence: TGCGCCAGCAGCTTGGGGTCCCGAAGGGTGAATTACGAGCAGTACTTC. Its protein product is CASSLGSRRVNYEQYF.

This clonotype appeared many times. This sequence joins TRBV28 and TRBJ2-7; tentative D call: TRBD1 (6 bases). CDR1 is MDHEN and CDR2 is SYDVKM in the germline V gene. Trimming cost V 8 bases and J 2 bases, with 10 bases left between them. The length of the CDR3 is 12 residues. CDR3 in amino acids: CASGDRPYEQYF. The CDR3 DNA sequence: TGTGCCAGCGGCGACAGGCCCTACGAGCAGTACTTC.

Ten or more counts support this clonotype. V usage is TRBV28 and J usage is TRBJ2-7, with D possibly being TRBD2 (6 bases). CDR3 length: 14 residues. Trimming removed 5 bases at V and 7 bases at J, with 18 bases between. Germline assignment: CDR1 MDHEN and CDR2 SYDVKM. The CDR3 DNA sequence: TGTGCCAGCAGTGGGACTTTCGCCCGTCGGGAGCAGTACTTC. This translates into CASSGTFARREQYF.

The chain is built from TRBV24-1 and TRBJ1-5; D uncertain. From germline, CDR1 is KGHDR and CDR2 SFDVKD. The CDR3 loop spans 13 amino acids. V lost 5 bases and J 6 bases, leaving 10 bases between the germline ends. The CDR3 sequence: CATSGQASQPQHF. Here the CDR3 DNA reads TGTGCCACCAGTGGTCAGGCGAGTCAGCCCCAGCATTTT.

This clonotype occurred a few times. Here the CDR3 DNA reads TGTGCCAGCAGCGTAGATGTGGGAGGGCCTGACGATGAGCAGTTCTTC. It is translated as CASSVDVGGPDDEQFF. The chain links TRBV9 to TRBJ2-1; 7 bases are shared with TRBD2. V lost 0 bases to trimming and J lost 8 bases; unmatched junction nucleotides: 11. This CDR3 has 16 amino acids. Germline V gives CDR1 SGDLS, CDR2 YYNGEE.

This clonotype appeared many times. The chain employs TRBV20-1 and TRBJ2-3, with 12 bases fitting TRBD2. The CDR3 covers 15 residues. Germline CDR1 DFQATT, CDR2 SNEGSKA (reference sequence). V lost 6 bases to trimming and J lost 1 base; unmatched junction nucleotides: 5. The CDR3 region is CSAMLAGGGTDTQYF. DNA for the CDR3: TGCAGTGCCATGCTAGCGGGAGGGGGCACAGATACGCAGTATTTT.

This clonotype has ten or more counts. The chain has TRBV20-1 and TRBJ2-1; D might be TRBD1 (9 bases). Germline V CDR1 and CDR2: DFQATT, SNEGSKA (reference sequence). The CDR3 is 15 amino acids. Trimming stripped 7 bases from V and 4 bases from J, with 20 bases between. This CDR3 reads CSVPGGDRVYNEQFF. DNA of the CDR3: TGCAGTGTCCCGGGGGGGGACAGGGTTTACAATGAGCAGTTCTTC.